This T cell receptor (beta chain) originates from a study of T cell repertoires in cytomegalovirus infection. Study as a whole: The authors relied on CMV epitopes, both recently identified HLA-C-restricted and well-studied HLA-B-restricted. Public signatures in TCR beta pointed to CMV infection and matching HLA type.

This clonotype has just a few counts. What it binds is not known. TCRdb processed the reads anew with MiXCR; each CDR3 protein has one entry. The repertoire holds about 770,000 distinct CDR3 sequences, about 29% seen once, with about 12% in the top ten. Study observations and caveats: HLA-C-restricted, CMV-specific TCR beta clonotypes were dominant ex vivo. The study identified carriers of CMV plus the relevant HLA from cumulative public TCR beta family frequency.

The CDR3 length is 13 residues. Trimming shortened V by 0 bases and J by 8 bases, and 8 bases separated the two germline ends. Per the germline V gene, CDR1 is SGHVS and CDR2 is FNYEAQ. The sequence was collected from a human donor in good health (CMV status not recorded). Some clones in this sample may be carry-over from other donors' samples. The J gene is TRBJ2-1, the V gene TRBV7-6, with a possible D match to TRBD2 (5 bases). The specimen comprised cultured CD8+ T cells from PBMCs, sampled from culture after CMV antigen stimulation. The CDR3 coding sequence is TGTGCCAGCAGCTTAGCGTGGCGGGATGAGCAGTTCTTC. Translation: CASSLAWRDEQFF.